The 15 T cell receptor beta chains given below trace back to one sample, sequenced in a study of cytomegalovirus exposure and HLA in healthy donors. Primers included in the PCR were 60 Vbeta and 13 Jbeta primers. Only in-frame clones appear in the TCRdb table, and some are missing; sequencing was by immunoSEQ multiplex PCR. The sample lists under 200,000 clones, about 75% occurring once. The source material was PBMCs. The receptors shown here come from a woman in her 50s in good health and CMV-seropositive.

The CDR3 nucleotides read TGCGCCAGCAGCGTGAGGGGAGGTGAGACCCAGTACTTC. Translating gives CASSVRGGETQYF. The rearrangement joins TRBV5-1 to TRBJ2-5; possibly TRBD2 for D (6 bases). The CDR3 contains 13 residues. Germline V gives CDR1 SGHRS, CDR2 YFSETQ. Trimming left V 4 bases short and J 5 bases short, with 12 bases between.

This clone has just a few counts. The chain links TRBV5-4 to TRBJ2-2; no definite D call. V was shortened by 7 bases and J by 2 bases, with 9 bases between the two germline ends. The CDR3 has 13 residues. Germline CDR1 and CDR2: SGHNT and YYREEE (reference sequence). CDR3 loop: CASLRPNTGELFF. CDR3 sequence (DNA): TGTGCCAGCCTACGCCCAAACACCGGGGAGCTGTTTTTT.

V is TRBV5-6 and J is TRBJ1-6; 7 bases are a match to TRBD1. In germline, CDR1 is SGHDT, CDR2 YYEEEE. The CDR3 length is 14 residues. With 4 bases clipped from V and 8 bases from J, the junction kept 6 bases outside the gene matches. CDR3 sequence: CASSQGEFHSPLHF. The CDR3 region has the DNA TGTGCCAGCAGCCAGGGGGAGTTCCATTCACCCCTCCACTTT. The complete variable domain, with remaining parts taken from reference TRBV5-6 and TRBJ1-6, reads DAGVTQSPTHLIKTRGQQVTLRCSPKSGHDTVSWYQQALGQGPQFIFQYYEEEERQRGNFPDRFSGHQFPNYSSELNVNALLLGDSALYLCASSQGEFHSPLHFGNGTRLTVT.

The V and J genes are TRBV29-1 and TRBJ1-4; D is unresolved. Trimming shortened V by 4 bases and J by 4 bases, and 13 bases separated the two germline ends. Looked up from germline, CDR1 is SQVTM and CDR2 is ANQGSEA. This CDR3 has 14 amino acids. CDR3 protein: CSVVCRQINEKLFF. The CDR3, as DNA: TGCAGCGTTGTCTGTCGCCAGATTAATGAAAAACTGTTTTTT.

This chain connects TRBV6-5 to TRBJ2-1, with 7 bases lining up with TRBD1. Germline V gives CDR1 MNHEY, CDR2 SVGAGI. V shed 2 bases, J shed 9 bases, and the junction held 7 bases outside the gene matches. CDR3 size: 14 residues. This CDR3 is CASSYHRTGAEQFF. CDR3 bases: TGTGCCAGCAGTTACCACCGAACAGGGGCTGAGCAGTTCTTC.

This chain joins TRBV7-8 and TRBJ2-1; tentative D call: TRBD1 (8 bases). Trimming shortened V by 2 bases and J by 6 bases, and 17 bases separated the two germline ends. From germline, CDR1 is SGHVS and CDR2 FQNEAQ. CDR3 length equals 16 residues. The CDR3 DNA is TGTGCCAGCAGCTTACGCGGTACAGGGGGGGTCAATGAGCAGTTCTTC. Translating it yields CASSLRGTGGVNEQFF.

The J gene is TRBJ2-3, the V gene TRBV6-4; D may be TRBD2 (7 bases). The CDR3 contains 15 residues. The V and J ends lost 2 bases and 4 bases respectively, with 13 bases between them. Germline V lookup: CDR1 MRHNA, CDR2 SNTAGT. The CDR3 loop is CASSDVGGPADTQYF. In nucleotides, the CDR3 is TGTGCCAGCAGTGACGTGGGGGGGCCGGCAGATACGCAGTATTTT.

V is TRBV7-9 and J is TRBJ1-2; 7 bases align to TRBD1. The CDR3 has 15 residues. V lost 3 bases, J lost 5 bases, and 9 bases stayed unmatched. Per the germline V gene, CDR1 is SEHNR and CDR2 is FQNEAQ (reference sequence). Written as DNA, the CDR3 is TGTGCCAGCAGCTTCACCGGGACAGCATTGTATGGCTACACCTTC. Translating it yields CASSFTGTALYGYTF.

For this clone: The sample has other DNA sequences that encode this CDR3 too. The chain carries TRBV5-6 and TRBJ1-2, with D maybe TRBD1 (6 bases). The CDR3 totals 13 residues. Trimming stripped 3 bases from V and 4 bases from J, with 10 bases between. Germline V gives CDR1 SGHDT, CDR2 YYEEEE. In DNA form, the CDR3 reads TGTGCCAGCAGCTCAGGACAGTCCTATGGCTACACCTTC. Its protein product is CASSSGQSYGYTF.

V usage is TRBV11-3 and J usage is TRBJ2-7, with 10 bases matching TRBD1. CDR1 and CDR2 from the germline V gene are SGHNT and YENEEA. This CDR3 is 14 amino acids long. V was clipped by 5 bases and J by 5 bases; unmatched bases: 6. CDR3 in amino acids: CASSKPGQGNEQYF. As DNA, the CDR3 is TGTGCCAGCAGCAAGCCGGGACAGGGGAACGAGCAGTACTTC. Complete variable domain (other parts from reference TRBV11-3 and TRBJ2-7): EAGVVQSPRYKIIEKKQPVAFWCNPISGHNTLYWYLQNLGQGPELLIRYENEEAVDDSQLPKDRFSAERLKGVDSTLKIQPAELGDSAVYLCASSKPGQGNEQYFGPGTRLTVT.

This clone was seen only a few times. The J gene is TRBJ1-2, the V gene TRBV6-1; 7 nucleotides match TRBD1. This CDR3 is built from 14 residues. Germline V lookup: CDR1 MNHNS, CDR2 SASEGT. Germline trimming cut 6 bases from V and 2 bases from J; bases unmatched to any gene: 6. CDR3 residues: CASSVGDRNYGYTF. The CDR3 DNA follows: TGTGCCAGCAGCGTGGGGGACAGAAACTATGGCTACACCTTC.

The chain employs TRBV5-1 and TRBJ1-1; TRBD1 agrees at 9 bases. CDR1 and CDR2 from the germline V gene are SGHRS and YFSETQ. The CDR3 contains 15 residues. V trimming: 3 bases; J trimming: 1 base; junction bases outside the gene matches: 4. DNA of the CDR3: TGCGCCAGCAGCTCGGGACAGGGAGGGAACACTGAAGCTTTCTTT. Translation gives CASSSGQGGNTEAFF.

The chain employs TRBV30 and TRBJ2-1; no firm D call. The CDR3 contains 14 residues. Germline V lookup: CDR1 GTSNPN, CDR2 SVGIG (reference sequence). The V gene lost 0 bases and the J gene lost 6 bases, with 12 bases spanning the gap. CDR3 region: CAWSVIGPLNEQFF. DNA for the CDR3: TGTGCCTGGAGTGTGATTGGGCCGCTCAATGAGCAGTTCTTC.

V usage is TRBV10-3 and J usage is TRBJ1-2; perhaps TRBD1 as D (6 bases). The V and J ends lost 3 bases and 4 bases respectively, with 12 bases between them. This CDR3 spans 14 amino acids. CDR1 and CDR2 (germline): ENHRY, SYGVKD. CDR3: CAISDGGLGYGYTF. The CDR3 DNA sequence: TGTGCCATCAGTGACGGGGGGCTGGGCTATGGCTACACCTTC.

This chain links TRBV7-9 with TRBJ2-7; the D gene is possibly TRBD2 (6 bases). This CDR3 has 17 residues. From germline, CDR1 is SEHNR and CDR2 FQNEAQ (reference sequence). V lost 0 bases to trimming and J lost 0 bases, with 15 bases between them. The CDR3 DNA reads as TGTGCCAGCAGCTTAGCTCGGGGGACCGAGAGCTCCTACGAGCAGTACTTC. As protein: CASSLARGTESSYEQYF.